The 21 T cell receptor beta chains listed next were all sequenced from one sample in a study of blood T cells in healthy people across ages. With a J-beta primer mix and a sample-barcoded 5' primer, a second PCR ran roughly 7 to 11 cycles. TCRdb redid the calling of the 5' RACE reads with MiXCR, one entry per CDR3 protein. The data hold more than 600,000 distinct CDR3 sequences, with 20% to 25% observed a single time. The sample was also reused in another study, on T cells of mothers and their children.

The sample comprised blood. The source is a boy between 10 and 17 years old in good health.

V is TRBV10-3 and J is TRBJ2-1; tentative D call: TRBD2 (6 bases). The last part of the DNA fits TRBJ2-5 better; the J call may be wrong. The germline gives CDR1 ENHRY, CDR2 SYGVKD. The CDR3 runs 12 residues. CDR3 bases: TGTGCCATCAGTGCCGGAGGGGAGACCCAGTACTTC. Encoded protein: CAISAGGETQYF.

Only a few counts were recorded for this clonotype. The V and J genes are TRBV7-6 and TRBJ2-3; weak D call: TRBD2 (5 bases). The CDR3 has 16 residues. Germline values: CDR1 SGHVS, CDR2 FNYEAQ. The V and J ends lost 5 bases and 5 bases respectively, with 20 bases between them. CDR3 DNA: TGTGCCAGCAGCCCGCAGTTGGGAGATGATGGAGATACGCAGTATTTT. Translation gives CASSPQLGDDGDTQYF.

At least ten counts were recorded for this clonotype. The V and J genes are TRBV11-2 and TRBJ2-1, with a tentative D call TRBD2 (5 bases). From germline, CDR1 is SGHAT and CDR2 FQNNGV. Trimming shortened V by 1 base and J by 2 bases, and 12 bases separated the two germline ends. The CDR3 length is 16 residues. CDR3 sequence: CASSLGAEAAYNEQFF. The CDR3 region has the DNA TGTGCCAGCAGCTTAGGGGCGGAGGCAGCCTACAATGAGCAGTTCTTC.

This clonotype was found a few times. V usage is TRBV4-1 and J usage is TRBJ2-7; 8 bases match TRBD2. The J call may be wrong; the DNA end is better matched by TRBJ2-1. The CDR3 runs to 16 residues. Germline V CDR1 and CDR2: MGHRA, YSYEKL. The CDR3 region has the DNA TGCGCCAGCAGCCAATATAGCGGGGAGCCCTACAATGAGCAGTTCTTC. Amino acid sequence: CASSQYSGEPYNEQFF.

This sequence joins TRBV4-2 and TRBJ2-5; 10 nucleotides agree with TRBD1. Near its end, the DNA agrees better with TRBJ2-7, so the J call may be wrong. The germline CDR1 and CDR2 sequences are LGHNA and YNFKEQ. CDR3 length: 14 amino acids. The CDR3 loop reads CASSHPGTGAEQYF. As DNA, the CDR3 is TGTGCCAGCAGCCATCCCGGGACAGGGGCCGAGCAGTACTTC.

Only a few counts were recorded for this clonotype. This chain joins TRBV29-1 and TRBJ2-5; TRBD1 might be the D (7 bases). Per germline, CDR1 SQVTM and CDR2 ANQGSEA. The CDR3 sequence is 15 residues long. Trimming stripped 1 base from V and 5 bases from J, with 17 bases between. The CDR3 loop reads CSVEGLGGPRETQYF. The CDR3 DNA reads TGCAGCGTTGAAGGACTAGGGGGCCCCCGGGAGACCCAGTACTTC.

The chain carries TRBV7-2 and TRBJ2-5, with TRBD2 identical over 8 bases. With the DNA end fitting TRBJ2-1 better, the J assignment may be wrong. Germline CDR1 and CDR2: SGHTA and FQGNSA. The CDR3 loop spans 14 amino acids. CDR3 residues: CASSLAGGAGEQFF. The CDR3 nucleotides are TGTGCCAGCAGCTTAGCCGGGGGGGCCGGGGAGCAGTTCTTC.

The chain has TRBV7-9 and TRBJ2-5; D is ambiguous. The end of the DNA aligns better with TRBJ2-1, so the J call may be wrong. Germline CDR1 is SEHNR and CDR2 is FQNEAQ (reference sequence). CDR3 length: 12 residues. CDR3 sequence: CASSSSFVWQFF. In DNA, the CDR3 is TGTGCCAGCAGCTCCTCATTCGTCTGGCAGTTCTTC.

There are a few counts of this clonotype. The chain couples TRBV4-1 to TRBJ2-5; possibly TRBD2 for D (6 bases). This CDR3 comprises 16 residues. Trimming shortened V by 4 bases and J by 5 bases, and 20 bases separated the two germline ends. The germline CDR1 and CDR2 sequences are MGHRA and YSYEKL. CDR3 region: CASSPPAGTFGETQYF. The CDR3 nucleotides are TGCGCCAGCAGCCCCCCTGCGGGAACGTTCGGGGAGACCCAGTACTTC.

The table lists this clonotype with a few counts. The chain's CDR3 is CASSLHGTGELFF. The CDR3 DNA reads TGTGCCAGCAGCTTGCACGGGACCGGGGAGCTGTTTTTT. This chain uses TRBV5-6 with TRBJ2-2; D not certain. Germline lookup yields CDR1 SGHDT and CDR2 YYEEEE. The CDR3 loop spans 13 amino acids. Trimming removed 1 base from V and 5 bases from J, with 6 bases in between. Based on the CDR3 plus reference TRBV5-6 and TRBJ2-2, the full variable domain is DAGVTQSPTHLIKTRGQQVTLRCSPKSGHDTVSWYQQALGQGPQFIFQYYEEEERQRGNFPDRFSGHQFPNYSSELNVNALLLGDSALYLCASSLHGTGELFFGEGSRLTVL.

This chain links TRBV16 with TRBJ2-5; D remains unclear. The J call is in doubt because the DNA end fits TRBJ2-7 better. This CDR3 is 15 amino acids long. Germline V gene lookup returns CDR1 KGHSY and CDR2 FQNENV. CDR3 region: CASCPEVGSLNEQYF. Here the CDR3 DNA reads TGTGCCAGTTGCCCCGAGGTGGGGTCCTTGAACGAGCAGTACTTC.

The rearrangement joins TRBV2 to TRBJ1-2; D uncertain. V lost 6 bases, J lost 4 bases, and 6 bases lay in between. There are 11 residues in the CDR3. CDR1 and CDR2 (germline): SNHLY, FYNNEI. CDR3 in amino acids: CASREAYGYTF. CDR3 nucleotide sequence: TGTGCCAGCAGGGAGGCCTATGGCTACACCTTC.

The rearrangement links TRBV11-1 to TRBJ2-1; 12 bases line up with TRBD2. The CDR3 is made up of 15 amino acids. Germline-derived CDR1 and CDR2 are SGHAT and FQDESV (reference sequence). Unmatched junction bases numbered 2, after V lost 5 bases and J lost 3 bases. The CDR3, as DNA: TGTGCCAGCAGCACTAGCGGGGGGTTCTACAATGAGCAGTTCTTC. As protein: CASSTSGGFYNEQFF.

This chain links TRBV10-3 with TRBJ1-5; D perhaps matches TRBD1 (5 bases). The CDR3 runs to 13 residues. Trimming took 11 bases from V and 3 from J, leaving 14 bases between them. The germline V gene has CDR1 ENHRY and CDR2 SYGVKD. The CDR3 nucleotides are TGTGCCGCCGAAGACAGTCCCAATCAGCCCCAGCATTTT. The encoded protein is CAAEDSPNQPQHF.

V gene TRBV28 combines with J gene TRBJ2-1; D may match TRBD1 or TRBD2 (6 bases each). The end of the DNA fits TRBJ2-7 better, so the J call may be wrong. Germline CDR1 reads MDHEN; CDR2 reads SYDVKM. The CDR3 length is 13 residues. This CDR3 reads CAVRGEWGSEQYF. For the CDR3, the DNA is TGTGCTGTGAGGGGGGAGTGGGGTTCCGAGCAGTACTTC.

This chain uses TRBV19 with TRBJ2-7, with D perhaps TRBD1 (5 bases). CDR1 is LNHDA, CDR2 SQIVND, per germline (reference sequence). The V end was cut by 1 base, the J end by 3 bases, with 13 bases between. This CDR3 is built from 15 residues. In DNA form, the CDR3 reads TGTGCCAGTAGTATAGCCCACAGGAACGACTACGAGCAGTACTTC. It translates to CASSIAHRNDYEQYF.

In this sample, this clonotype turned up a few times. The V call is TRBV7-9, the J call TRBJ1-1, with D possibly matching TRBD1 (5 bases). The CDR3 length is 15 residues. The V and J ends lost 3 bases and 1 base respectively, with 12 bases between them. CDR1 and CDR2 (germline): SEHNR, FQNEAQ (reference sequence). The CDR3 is CASSLGGPTNTEAFF. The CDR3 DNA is TGTGCCAGCAGCTTGGGGGGACCGACGAACACTGAAGCTTTCTTT.

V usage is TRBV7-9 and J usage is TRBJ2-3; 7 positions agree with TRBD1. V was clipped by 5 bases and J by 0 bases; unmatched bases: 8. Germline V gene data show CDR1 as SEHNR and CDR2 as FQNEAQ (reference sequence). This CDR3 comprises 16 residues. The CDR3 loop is CASSHTGQESTDTQYF. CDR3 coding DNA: TGTGCCAGCAGCCACACTGGACAGGAGAGCACAGATACGCAGTATTTT.

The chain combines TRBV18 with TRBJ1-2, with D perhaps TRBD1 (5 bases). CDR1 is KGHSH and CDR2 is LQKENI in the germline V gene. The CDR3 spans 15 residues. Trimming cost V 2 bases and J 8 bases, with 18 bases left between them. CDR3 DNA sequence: TGTGCCAGCTCACCATATAACGGGAACCCAGGGGGCTACACCTTC. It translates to CASSPYNGNPGGYTF.

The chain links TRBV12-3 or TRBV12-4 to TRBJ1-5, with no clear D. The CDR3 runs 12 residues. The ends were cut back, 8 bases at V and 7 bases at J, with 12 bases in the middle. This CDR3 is CASGGLGQPQHF. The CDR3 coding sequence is TGTGCCAGCGGAGGCCTGGGCCAGCCCCAGCATTTT.

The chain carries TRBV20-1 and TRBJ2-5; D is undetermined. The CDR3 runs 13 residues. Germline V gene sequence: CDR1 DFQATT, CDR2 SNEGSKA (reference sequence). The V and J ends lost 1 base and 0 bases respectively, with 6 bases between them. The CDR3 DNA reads TGCAGTGCTAGAGCAAACTACCAAGAGACCCAGTACTTC. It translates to CSARANYQETQYF.